The clone carrying this TCR beta chain was detected a few times. The same CDR3 also results from other DNA sequences found in this sample. This sample is drawn from a study of blood T cell repertoires in COVID-19. Study information: Spain, Italy and the United States supplied samples that represented acute and convalescent COVID-19.

Under the authors' procedure: Reference gene primer amplification gave estimated nucleated cell counts. The assay was immunoSEQ multiplex PCR, and TCRdb's table has in-frame clones only and misses some. For V, J and clone size, that table is used; D and trimming come from the DNA. The profile shows 220,000 or so clones, about 81% of them singletons. This CDR3 comprises 14 residues. V was pared by 4 bases and J by 8 bases, with 1 base of the junction left unmatched. Germline lookup yields CDR1 LGHDT and CDR2 YNNKEL (reference sequence). The chain has TRBV3-1 (or the pseudogene TRBV3-2) and TRBJ1-6, with TRBD1 identical over 11 bases. The sequence derives from a woman of 80 years or more with COVID-19, enrolled during active disease. What was sequenced was peripheral blood. The CDR3, as DNA: TGTGCCAGCAGCCCGGGACAGGGGGATTCACCCCTCCACTTT. It specifies CASSPGQGDSPLHF.